These 29 T cell receptor beta chains came from one sample sequenced in a study of cytomegalovirus exposure and HLA in healthy donors. The PCR made use of 60 Vbeta and 13 Jbeta primers. Measured with immunoSEQ multiplex PCR; TCRdb has only the in-frame clones, and not every one. The repertoire holds 150,000 to 180,000 clones, with about 80% as singletons. The sequenced material came from PBMCs. All receptors derive from a woman aged 40 to 50 in good health and CMV-seronegative.

Only a few counts were recorded for this clone. The chain uses TRBV11-3 and TRBJ2-1, with D maybe TRBD2 (6 bases). Germline V CDR1 and CDR2: SGHNT, YENEEA. The CDR3 totals 14 residues. Trimming pared 3 bases from V and 1 base from J, leaving 7 bases between. CDR3 in DNA: TGTGCCAGCAGCTTCGCGGGATCCTACAATGAGCAGTTCTTC. Encoded protein: CASSFAGSYNEQFF.

The rearrangement joins TRBV10-1 to TRBJ2-2; 12 bases match TRBD2. This CDR3 region has 16 residues. The germline V gene has CDR1 WNHNN and CDR2 SYGVQD (reference sequence). Trimming at V came to 5 bases and at J to 4 bases, leaving 5 bases not matched to a gene. The CDR3 sequence is CASSTGLAGPTGELFF. The CDR3 DNA reads TGCGCCAGCAGTACAGGACTAGCGGGGCCCACCGGGGAGCTGTTTTTT.

V gene TRBV5-4 combines with J gene TRBJ2-2; possibly TRBD2 for D (6 bases). The CDR3 totals 15 residues. Trimming took off 0 bases at V and 6 bases at J, with 12 bases between the two ends. Per germline, CDR1 SGHNT and CDR2 YYREEE (reference sequence). The CDR3 here is CASSLAIGEAGELFF. CDR3 DNA: TGTGCCAGCAGCTTGGCCATTGGGGAGGCCGGGGAGCTGTTTTTT.

The V call is TRBV19, the J call TRBJ1-2; TRBD1 agrees at 10 bases. V gave up 10 bases and J gave up 6 bases; unmatched junction bases: 14. CDR1 is LNHDA and CDR2 is SQIVND in the germline V gene (reference sequence). This CDR3 has 15 amino acids. The CDR3 spells CATAAPETGGDGYTF. In nucleotides, the CDR3 is TGTGCCACCGCCGCTCCCGAGACAGGGGGCGATGGCTACACCTTC.

The CDR3 region is CASNRQGVNEKLFF. The CDR3 DNA reads TGTGCCAGCAACCGACAGGGGGTAAATGAAAAACTGTTTTTT. The rearrangement links TRBV2 to TRBJ1-4; TRBD1 aligns across 9 bases. Germline V gene sequence: CDR1 SNHLY, CDR2 FYNNEI. The CDR3 runs to 14 residues. The V gene end was trimmed by 7 bases and the J gene end by 5 bases; junction bases not matched to a gene: 5.

This sequence joins TRBV11-2 and TRBJ1-5, with D possibly TRBD1 on 6 matching bases. Trimming took off 1 base at V and 5 bases at J, with 12 bases between the two ends. There are 15 residues in the CDR3. CDR1 and CDR2 from the germline V gene are SGHAT and FQNNGV. CDR3 DNA: TGTGCCAGCAGCTTAGGCGGGGAGGGGGATCAGCCCCAGCATTTT. Its protein product is CASSLGGEGDQPQHF.

J is TRBJ2-7 and V is TRBV5-4, with 11 bases fitting TRBD2. Per germline, CDR1 SGHNT and CDR2 YYREEE (reference sequence). With 5 bases clipped from V and 1 base from J, the junction kept 5 bases outside the gene matches. The CDR3 is 15 residues long. The CDR3 coding sequence is TGTGCCAGCAGTCTAGCGGGAGGCCTTTCCTACGAGCAGTACTTC. Translating it yields CASSLAGGLSYEQYF.

The chain recombines TRBV5-4 with TRBJ1-2, with a tentative D call TRBD1 (6 bases). Germline V lookup: CDR1 SGHNT, CDR2 YYREEE (reference sequence). V was shortened by 1 base and J by 4 bases, with 14 bases between the two germline ends. There are 15 residues in the CDR3. CDR3 sequence reads: CASSLILQDSYGYTF. Here the CDR3 DNA reads TGTGCCAGCAGCTTGATTCTCCAGGACAGCTATGGCTACACCTTC. Full variable domain (missing parts from reference TRBV5-4 and TRBJ1-2): ETGVTQSPTHLIKTRGQQVTLRCSSQSGHNTVSWYQQALGQGPQFIFQYYREEENGRGNFPPRFSGLQFPNYSSELNVNALELDDSALYLCASSLILQDSYGYTFGSGTRLTVV.

The rearrangement uses TRBV18 and TRBJ1-5, with no clear D. V lost 5 bases to trimming and J lost 5 bases, with 10 bases between them. Germline lookup yields CDR1 KGHSH and CDR2 LQKENI. The CDR3 is 13 residues long. The CDR3 region has the DNA TGTGCCAGCTCATCGGGTTCGGATCAGCCCCAGCATTTT. This codes for CASSSGSDQPQHF.

The chain links TRBV10-3 to TRBJ1-2, with D unresolved. Germline V lookup: CDR1 ENHRY, CDR2 SYGVKD. This CDR3 spans 14 amino acids. V was cut by 2 bases and J by 5 bases, with 12 bases left in between. Here the CDR3 reads CAISEGGVRYGYTF. CDR3 DNA sequence: TGTGCCATCAGTGAGGGCGGGGTCAGGTATGGCTACACCTTC.

This clone was counted between two and nine times. The V call is TRBV27, the J call TRBJ2-7, with 9 bases matching TRBD2. V shed 2 bases, J shed 9 bases, and the junction held 11 bases outside the gene matches. Germline V gene data show CDR1 as MNHEY and CDR2 as SMNVEV (reference sequence). The CDR3 is 15 amino acids. CDR3 bases: TGTGCCAGCAGTTTAGCTAGCGGGGTTCGGGGCGCGCAGTACTTC. As protein: CASSLASGVRGAQYF.

The chain couples TRBV7-2 to TRBJ1-1, with 9 nucleotides matching TRBD1. Germline V gene data show CDR1 as SGHTA and CDR2 as FQGNSA. The trim removed 5 bases at V and 4 bases at J, leaving 5 bases unmatched. The CDR3 length is 14 residues. In DNA form, the CDR3 reads TGTGCCAGCAGCAACCGGGACAGGGCCACTGAAGCTTTCTTT. This gives the protein CASSNRDRATEAFF.

On this clone itself: Compared with germline, one end of the junction differs, possibly owing to a read error. The rearrangement joins TRBV7-2 to TRBJ1-5; D is undetermined. From germline, CDR1 is SGHTA and CDR2 FQGNSA. The CDR3 is made up of 16 amino acids. CDR3 sequence reads: CASRLAPGSDNQPQHF. For the CDR3, the DNA is TGTGCCAGCAGATTAGCCCCAGGCAGTGACAATCAGCCCCAGCATTTT.

J is TRBJ1-1 and V is TRBV7-9, with TRBD1 matching 9 bases. This CDR3 comprises 16 residues. Germline CDR1 reads SEHNR; CDR2 reads FQNEAQ (reference sequence). After removal of 5 bases from V and 5 bases from J, the junction contained 12 bases not matched to a gene. CDR3 bases: TGTGCCAGCAGCCCCGCGGGACAGGGCCCGGGGACTGAAGCTTTCTTT. It is translated as CASSPAGQGPGTEAFF.

The V gene is TRBV5-1, the J gene TRBJ2-2; weak D call: TRBD2 (6 bases). The V gene lost 10 bases and the J gene lost 6 bases, with 16 bases spanning the gap. CDR3 length: 13 amino acids. The V gene's germline CDR1 is SGHRS and CDR2 YFSETQ. The chain's CDR3 is CASRGALAGELFF. For the CDR3, the DNA is TGCGCCTCCCGCGGGGCTCTCGCCGGGGAGCTGTTTTTT. Drawing the rest from reference TRBV5-1 and TRBJ2-2, the complete variable domain is KAGVTQTPRYLIKTRGQQVTLSCSPISGHRSVSWYQQTPGQGLQFLFEYFSETQRNKGNFPGRFSGRQFSNSRSEMNVSTLELGDSALYLCASRGALAGELFFGEGSRLTVL.

The chain recombines TRBV28 with TRBJ1-4, with D uncertain. The CDR3 runs to 13 residues. CDR1 and CDR2 from the germline V gene are MDHEN and SYDVKM. Trimming removed 8 bases at V and 2 bases at J, with 9 bases between. This CDR3 is CASGGPTNEKLFF. The DNA of the CDR3 is TGTGCCAGCGGTGGGCCCACTAATGAAAAACTGTTTTTT.

V usage is TRBV6-1 and J usage is TRBJ2-4; tentative D call: TRBD2 (5 bases). There are 15 residues in the CDR3. The germline gives CDR1 MNHNS, CDR2 SASEGT. Trimming cost V 2 bases and J 4 bases, with 12 bases left between them. CDR3 coding DNA: TGTGCCAGCAGTGAAACGGGATTCGTGAAAAACATTCAGTACTTC. Amino acids: CASSETGFVKNIQYF.

This clone was seen a few times. The J gene is TRBJ1-6, the V gene TRBV6-1, with a tentative D call TRBD1 (6 bases). V lost 1 base and J 6 bases, leaving 7 bases between the germline ends. The CDR3 covers 14 residues. Germline V CDR1 and CDR2: MNHNS, SASEGT. CDR3: CASSEDRVNSPLHF. The CDR3 bases are TGTGCCAGCAGTGAAGACAGGGTTAATTCACCCCTCCACTTT.

The chain joins TRBV6-6 to TRBJ1-1, with D possibly being TRBD1 (5 bases). The CDR3 is 14 residues long. V lost 5 bases to trimming and J lost 6 bases, with 16 bases between them. CDR1 is MNHNY and CDR2 is SVGAGI in the germline V gene (reference sequence). Here the CDR3 DNA reads TGTGCCAGCAGTCTACCTATTCAGGGATCTGAAGCTTTCTTT. Amino acid sequence: CASSLPIQGSEAFF.

The V gene is TRBV5-1, the J gene TRBJ2-1; possibly TRBD2 for D (7 bases). The V and J ends lost 3 bases and 15 bases respectively, with 22 bases between them. Germline values: CDR1 SGHRS, CDR2 YFSETQ. The CDR3 totals 14 residues. CDR3 residues: CASSSRGPPEVGFF. DNA of the CDR3: TGCGCCAGCAGCTCGCGGGGGCCACCAGAAGTTGGGTTCTTC. Together with reference TRBV5-1 and TRBJ2-1, the CDR3 gives the full variable domain: KAGVTQTPRYLIKTRGQQVTLSCSPISGHRSVSWYQQTPGQGLQFLFEYFSETQRNKGNFPGRFSGRQFSNSRSEMNVSTLELGDSALYLCASSSRGPPEVGFFGPGTRLTVL.

The J gene is TRBJ1-2, the V gene TRBV9; 7 nucleotides line up with TRBD1. Germline lookup yields CDR1 SGDLS and CDR2 YYNGEE. The V gene end was trimmed by 0 bases and the J gene end by 4 bases; junction bases not matched to a gene: 3. This CDR3 has 14 residues. CDR3 residues: CASSVVPGGYGYTF. CDR3 nucleotide sequence: TGTGCCAGCAGCGTAGTCCCAGGGGGCTATGGCTACACCTTC.

The V call is TRBV6-5, the J call TRBJ1-3; tentatively, D is TRBD1 (6 bases). Germline V gene data show CDR1 as MNHEY and CDR2 as SVGAGI. Trimming left V 0 bases short and J 3 bases short, with 9 bases between. The CDR3 runs 15 residues. Here the CDR3 reads CASSYSVTGGNTIYF. CDR3 sequence (DNA): TGTGCCAGCAGTTACTCGGTGACAGGTGGAAACACCATATATTTT.

The rearrangement links TRBV7-2 to TRBJ2-4, with TRBD2 as a possible D gene (6 bases). The length of the CDR3 is 15 residues. V lost 8 bases and J lost 1, with 15 bases in between. Germline V gene data show CDR1 as SGHTA and CDR2 as FQGNSA. CDR3 sequence reads: CASRGLRGAKNIQYF. CDR3 bases: TGTGCCAGCCGGGGCCTCCGGGGGGCCAAAAACATTCAGTACTTC.

The chain combines TRBV25-1 with TRBJ1-1, with D possibly being TRBD1 (6 bases). The CDR3 is made up of 17 amino acids. CDR1 is MGHDK, CDR2 SYGVNS, per germline. V lost 3 bases and J lost 0, with 17 bases in between. CDR3 nucleotide sequence: TGTGCCAGCAGTGACTCCGGGCGGGGGGCTTTGAACACTGAAGCTTTCTTT. It encodes CASSDSGRGALNTEAFF.

This chain uses TRBV7-9 with TRBJ1-1; 8 bases are shared with TRBD1. The CDR3 consists of 14 residues. The V and J ends lost 5 bases and 4 bases, in that order; junction bases with no gene match: 6. Germline CDR1 SEHNR, CDR2 FQNEAQ (reference sequence). For the CDR3, the DNA is TGTGCCAGCAGCCCGGGACAGGTGGTCACTGAAGCTTTCTTT. Translation: CASSPGQVVTEAFF.

The rearrangement uses TRBV6-6 and TRBJ2-5; D call uncertain. The germline CDR1 and CDR2 sequences are MNHNY and SVGAGI (reference sequence). This CDR3 has 12 residues. The ends were cut back, 2 bases at V and 5 bases at J, with 6 bases in the middle. The CDR3 loop is CASSYLLETQYF. The CDR3 DNA sequence: TGTGCCAGCAGTTACCTTCTTGAGACCCAGTACTTC.

J is TRBJ2-1 and V is TRBV29-1; possibly TRBD1 for D (5 bases). The CDR3 sequence is 15 residues long. V lost 8 bases and J lost 0, with 17 bases in between. Germline V gene sequence: CDR1 SQVTM, CDR2 ANQGSEA. The CDR3 DNA is TGCAGCTTAAAGGCCACAGGTCCCTCCTACAATGAGCAGTTCTTC. It translates to CSLKATGPSYNEQFF.

The CDR3 region has the DNA TGTGCCAGCAGTTACGGGACAGGGAAGGAAACTTTCTTT. Its protein product is CASSYGTGKETFF. J is TRBJ1-1 and V is TRBV6-5, with 9 positions matching TRBD1. V trimming: 2 bases; J trimming: 12 bases; junction bases outside the gene matches: 7. The CDR3 is 13 residues long. Germline loops: CDR1 MNHEY, CDR2 SVGAGI.

The V gene is TRBV6-1, the J gene TRBJ2-4; TRBD1 agrees at 9 bases. Trimming cost V 2 bases and J 8 bases; bases outside gene matches: 13. Germline-derived CDR1 and CDR2 are MNHNS and SASEGT. This CDR3 region has 17 residues. The CDR3 is CASSELGTGWSRDIQYF. CDR3 sequence (DNA): TGTGCCAGCAGTGAACTGGGGACAGGGTGGTCAAGGGACATTCAGTACTTC.